A single sample gave rise to the 23 T cell receptor beta chains below, sequenced in a study of cytomegalovirus exposure and HLA in healthy donors (TCRdb year 2017). Receptors were amplified or captured by the immunoSEQ multiplex PCR assay. For the multiplex PCR, a mixture combining 60 forward primers for TCR Vbeta segments and 13 reverse primers for TCR Jbeta segments was used. The source is immuneACCESS, and TCRdb retained only in-frame sequences with V and J called. Part of the clones is not carried over; for the studies checked, unresolved V genes explain less than half of this, and the remainder is unexplained. This sample gives 35,000 to 55,000 clones in total; about 78% of them show up just once. Of the sample, less than 4% falls within the top ten clones. The sample taken for sequencing was PBMCs. All receptors derive from a woman aged 25-40 years in good health and CMV-seronegative.

The CDR3 protein is CSVDSDGDEQYF. DNA for the CDR3: TGCAGCGTGGACTCAGACGGGGACGAGCAGTACTTC. This chain uses TRBV29-1 with TRBJ2-7; D perhaps matches TRBD2 (5 bases). CDR1 SQVTM and CDR2 ANQGSEA come from the germline V gene. This CDR3 has 12 residues. Trimming left V 6 bases short and J 5 bases short, with 14 bases between.

J is TRBJ1-1 and V is TRBV6-1; TRBD1 might be the D (5 bases). The V gene's germline CDR1 is MNHNS and CDR2 SASEGT. There are 11 residues in the CDR3. The V end was cut by 7 bases, the J end by 10 bases, with 13 bases between. CDR3 region: CASMGSQGAFF. Written as DNA, the CDR3 is TGTGCCAGCATGGGAAGCCAGGGAGCTTTCTTT.

This clone was counted between two and nine times. V gene TRBV6-1 combines with J gene TRBJ1-5; 9 nucleotides line up with TRBD1. Trimming removed 2 bases from V and 5 bases from J; junction bases left unmatched: 10. CDR3 length: 17 amino acids. Germline V gene lookup returns CDR1 MNHNS and CDR2 SASEGT. CDR3 coding DNA: TGTGCCAGCAGTGAACTTGGCGGGACAGGGATCGATCAGCCCCAGCATTTT. It encodes CASSELGGTGIDQPQHF.

This clone was picked up a small number of times. This sequence joins TRBV4-1 and TRBJ2-1; 8 positions match TRBD1. V shed 0 bases and J 10 bases; nucleotides not matched to a gene: 8. The germline gives CDR1 MGHRA, CDR2 YSYEKL. The CDR3 has 15 amino acids. In nucleotides, the CDR3 is TGCGCCAGCAGCCAAGATCAGGACAGGGAAGGGGAGCAGTTCTTC. Residues: CASSQDQDREGEQFF.

The chain has TRBV5-4 and TRBJ2-3, with TRBD1 as a possible D gene (5 bases). The CDR3 is 16 residues long. V was cut by 1 base and J by 0 bases, with 12 bases left in between. From germline, CDR1 is SGHNT and CDR2 YYREEE (reference sequence). The CDR3 DNA follows: TGTGCCAGCAGCTTGAAGGGGATACTTAGCACAGATACGCAGTATTTT. Its translation is CASSLKGILSTDTQYF.

This chain joins TRBV7-8 and TRBJ2-3, with D possibly being TRBD1 (6 bases). The CDR3 covers 14 residues. Germline CDR1 is SGHVS and CDR2 is FQNEAQ. Trimming stripped 9 bases from V and 4 bases from J, with 17 bases between. The DNA of the CDR3 is TGTGCCAGTATAAGGTGGGGGCAGGCAGATACGCAGTATTTT. This gives the protein CASIRWGQADTQYF.

The chain has TRBV6-6 and TRBJ2-1; D may be TRBD2 (6 bases). Germline V lookup: CDR1 MNHNY, CDR2 SVGAGI (reference sequence). V was cut by 5 bases and J by 5 bases, with 13 bases left in between. The CDR3 contains 14 residues. The CDR3, as DNA: TGTGCCAGCAGTCCCGCTAGCGTAGACAATGAGCAGTTCTTC. This encodes CASSPASVDNEQFF.

This clone was detected a few times. The rearrangement joins TRBV27 to TRBJ2-5; no reliable D call. The last part of the DNA fits TRBJ2-7 better; the J call may be wrong. The CDR3 is made up of 13 amino acids. Germline assignment: CDR1 MNHEY and CDR2 SMNVEV (reference sequence). DNA of the CDR3: TGTGCCAGCAGTTTAGGAGTCCTCTACGAGCAGTACTTC. Translated: CASSLGVLYEQYF.

This clone came up once. This rearrangement joins TRBV5-1 to TRBJ1-3; perhaps TRBD1 as D (6 bases). Germline V gene data show CDR1 as SGHRS and CDR2 as YFSETQ. The CDR3 consists of 14 residues. Trimming pared 5 bases from V and 4 bases from J, leaving 13 bases between. The CDR3, as DNA: TGCGCCAGCAGTTCGGACAGCGACGGAAACACCATATATTTT. It codes for CASSSDSDGNTIYF.

The chain carries TRBV7-2 and TRBJ2-3; 8 nucleotides align to TRBD2. V gave up 5 bases and J gave up 2 bases; unmatched junction bases: 3. CDR1 is SGHTA and CDR2 is FQGNSA in the germline V gene. The length of the CDR3 is 14 residues. CDR3 protein: CASSEAGATDTQYF. DNA of the CDR3: TGTGCCAGCAGCGAAGCGGGGGCCACAGATACGCAGTATTTT.

This sequence joins TRBV27 and TRBJ2-7; D gene ambiguous. The V gene's germline CDR1 is MNHEY and CDR2 SMNVEV (reference sequence). The CDR3 is 13 residues long. Trimming shortened V by 1 base and J by 6 bases, and 10 bases separated the two germline ends. CDR3 DNA sequence: TGTGCCAGCAGTTTATTAGGTTCGGGCGAGCAGTACTTC. Protein sequence: CASSLLGSGEQYF.

The chain is built from TRBV10-3 and TRBJ2-1; 7 positions match TRBD2. CDR3 length equals 14 residues. V lost 3 bases and J lost 4; bases outside the gene matches: 3. The V gene's germline CDR1 is ENHRY and CDR2 SYGVKD. CDR3 protein: CAISDGGSYNEQFF. In nucleotides, the CDR3 is TGTGCCATCAGTGATGGCGGGAGTTACAATGAGCAGTTCTTC.

V gene TRBV4-1 combines with J gene TRBJ2-1; perhaps TRBD1 as D (5 bases). V lost 4 bases to trimming and J lost 13 bases, with 17 bases between them. The CDR3 is 13 amino acids. In germline, CDR1 is MGHRA, CDR2 YSYEKL. Here the CDR3 reads CASSLDAGHSQFF. The CDR3 nucleotides are TGCGCCAGCAGCCTCGACGCCGGACATAGTCAGTTCTTC.

The chain carries TRBV30 and TRBJ1-1; no clear D gene. The ends were cut back, 2 bases at V and 6 bases at J, with 7 bases in the middle. CDR1 GTSNPN and CDR2 SVGIG come from the germline V gene (reference sequence). The CDR3 is 11 amino acids. The CDR3, as DNA: TGTGCCTGGAGTCTGGCGGCTGAAGCTTTCTTT. Its translation is CAWSLAAEAFF.

This clone was picked up a small number of times. The V call is TRBV19, the J call TRBJ2-1; 12 bases line up with TRBD2. The V and J ends lost 6 bases and 8 bases, in that order; junction bases with no gene match: 8. Germline CDR1 reads LNHDA; CDR2 reads SQIVND (reference sequence). The CDR3 has 15 residues. The CDR3: CASSQLAGGVYEQFF. DNA for the CDR3: TGTGCCAGTAGCCAACTAGCGGGAGGAGTCTATGAGCAGTTCTTC.

This clone is a singleton in its sample. This sequence joins TRBV25-1 and TRBJ2-1; TRBD2 agrees at 11 bases. Per the germline V gene, CDR1 is MGHDK and CDR2 is SYGVNS. The CDR3 sequence is 14 residues long. The V segment lost 2 bases and the J segment 14 bases; nucleotides outside the gene matches: 8. The CDR3, as DNA: TGTGCCAGCAGTGAACTTACTAGCGGGGGAGGGGAGTTCTTC. The encoded protein is CASSELTSGGGEFF.

This sequence joins TRBV7-8 and TRBJ2-1; weak D call: TRBD1 (5 bases). CDR1 is SGHVS, CDR2 FQNEAQ, per germline. Trimming pared 1 base from V and 5 bases from J, leaving 9 bases between. This CDR3 contains 14 residues. CDR3 sequence reads: CASSLVRQNNEQFF. In nucleotides, the CDR3 is TGTGCCAGCAGCTTAGTGCGACAGAACAATGAGCAGTTCTTC.

V is TRBV4-1 and J is TRBJ2-1; 9 nucleotides agree with TRBD1. V gave up 6 bases and J gave up 4 bases; unmatched junction bases: 10. Germline-derived CDR1 and CDR2 are MGHRA and YSYEKL. The CDR3 has 16 amino acids. In nucleotides, the CDR3 is TGCGCCAGCAGTCCGGAGCTGGACAGGGGTTACAATGAGCAGTTCTTC. Translation gives CASSPELDRGYNEQFF.

This clone was seen a handful of times. The genes are TRBV7-6 and TRBJ2-1; D perhaps matches TRBD1 (5 bases). V lost 5 bases and J 8 bases, leaving 16 bases between the germline ends. From germline, CDR1 is SGHVS and CDR2 FNYEAQ. There are 14 residues in the CDR3. The CDR3 DNA reads as TGTGCCAGCAGCCCTGAGACAGTTGGAGATGAGCAGTTCTTC. This sequence encodes CASSPETVGDEQFF.

This chain uses TRBV2 with TRBJ2-7, with 7 bases matching TRBD1. CDR3 size: 14 residues. The germline CDR1 and CDR2 sequences are SNHLY and FYNNEI. The junction had 7 bases not matched to a gene; V was cut back by 8 bases and J by 0 bases. CDR3 sequence reads: CASLFWDSSYEQYF. The DNA for the CDR3 is TGTGCCAGCCTATTTTGGGACAGCTCCTACGAGCAGTACTTC. Full variable domain (outside the CDR3, taken from reference TRBV2 and TRBJ2-7): EPEVTQTPSHQVTQMGQEVILRCVPISNHLYFYWYRQILGQKVEFLVSFYNNEISEKSEIFDDQFSVERPDGSNFTLKIRSTKLEDSAMYFCASLFWDSSYEQYFGPGTRLTVT.

The chain couples TRBV28 to TRBJ2-7; 7 nucleotides align to TRBD1. The CDR3 sequence is 13 residues long. With 8 bases clipped from V and 0 bases from J, the junction kept 4 bases outside the gene matches. Per the germline V gene, CDR1 is MDHEN and CDR2 is SYDVKM. The CDR3 sequence is CASRTGASYEQYF. The DNA for the CDR3 is TGTGCCAGCCGGACAGGAGCCTCCTACGAGCAGTACTTC.

The chain joins TRBV28 to TRBJ1-4; D is unresolved. There are 13 residues in the CDR3. V was shortened by 5 bases and J by 0 bases, with 4 bases between the two germline ends. CDR1 and CDR2 from the germline V gene are MDHEN and SYDVKM. The CDR3 bases are TGTGCCAGCAGTCGTACAACTAATGAAAAACTGTTTTTT. Protein: CASSRTTNEKLFF.

The chain uses TRBV30 and TRBJ2-7; weak D call: TRBD1 (6 bases). Per germline, CDR1 GTSNPN and CDR2 SVGIG (reference sequence). Trimming left V 1 base short and J 2 bases short, with 9 bases between. The CDR3 length is 13 residues. The CDR3 DNA is TGTGCCTGGAGTGACAGGGACCCCTACGAGCAGTACTTC. Protein: CAWSDRDPYEQYF.